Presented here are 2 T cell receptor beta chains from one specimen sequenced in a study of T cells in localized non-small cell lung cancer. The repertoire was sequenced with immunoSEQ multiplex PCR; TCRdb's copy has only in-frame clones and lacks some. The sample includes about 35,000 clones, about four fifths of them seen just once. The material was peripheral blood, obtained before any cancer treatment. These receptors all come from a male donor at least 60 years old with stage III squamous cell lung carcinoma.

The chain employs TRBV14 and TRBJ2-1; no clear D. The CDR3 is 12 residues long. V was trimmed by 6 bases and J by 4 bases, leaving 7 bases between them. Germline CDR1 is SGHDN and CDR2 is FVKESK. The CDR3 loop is CASSRAYNEQFF. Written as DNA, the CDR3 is TGTGCCAGCAGTCGCGCTTACAATGAGCAGTTCTTC.

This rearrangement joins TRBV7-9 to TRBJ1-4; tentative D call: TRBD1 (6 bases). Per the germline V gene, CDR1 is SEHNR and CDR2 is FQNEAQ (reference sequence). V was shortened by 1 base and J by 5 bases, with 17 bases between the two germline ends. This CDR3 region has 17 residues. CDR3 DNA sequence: TGTGCCAGCAGCTTAGGAACAGGGATTATTGGGAATGAAAAACTGTTTTTT. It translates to CASSLGTGIIGNEKLFF.